What follows describes a single T cell receptor beta chain. What it binds is unknown. The entry originates in a study of identifying expanded T cells in peripheral blood. Study-wide results and limits: Approximately two-week clone count variance significantly increased as total template count grew. About 1.2 clones differed between technical replicates, versus around 15 and 19 over time.

Repertoires were generated with immunoSEQ multiplex PCR, while TCRdb's copy carries only in-frame clones and drops some. The repertoire includes about 78,000 clones, 84% of them detected once, and approximately 18% sits in the top ten. Germline V gene lookup returns CDR1 SGHTA and CDR2 FQGTGA. The CDR3 sequence is 14 residues long. Trimming took off 5 bases at V and 5 bases at J, with 15 bases between the two ends. Collection occurred without any documented infections or immune events in donors. The rearrangement joins TRBV7-3 to TRBJ2-5, with D perhaps TRBD2 (6 bases). The receptor was derived from a person aged 18 to 75 in good health. The sample taken for sequencing was blood. The CDR3 here is CASSPGLPWETQYF. In DNA, the CDR3 is TGTGCCAGCAGCCCGGGACTGCCTTGGGAGACCCAGTACTTC. The full variable domain, completed using reference TRBV7-3 and TRBJ2-5, is GAGVSQTPSNKVTEKGKYVELRCDPISGHTALYWYRQSLGQGPEFLIYFQGTGAADDSGLPNDRFFAVRPEGSVSTLKIQRTERGDSAVYLCASSPGLPWETQYFGPGTRLLVL.